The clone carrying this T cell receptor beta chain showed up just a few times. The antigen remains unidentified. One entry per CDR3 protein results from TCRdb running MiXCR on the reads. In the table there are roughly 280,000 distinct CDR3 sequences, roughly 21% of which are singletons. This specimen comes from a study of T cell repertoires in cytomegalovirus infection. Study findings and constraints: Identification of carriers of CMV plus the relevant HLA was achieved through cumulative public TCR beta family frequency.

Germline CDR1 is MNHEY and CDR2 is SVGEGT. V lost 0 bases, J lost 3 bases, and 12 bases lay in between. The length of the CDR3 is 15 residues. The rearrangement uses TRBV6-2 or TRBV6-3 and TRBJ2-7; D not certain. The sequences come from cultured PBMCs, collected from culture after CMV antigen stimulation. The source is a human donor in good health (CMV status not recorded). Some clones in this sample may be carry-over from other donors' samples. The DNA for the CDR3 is TGTGCCAGCAGTTACTCACGAGGATCGGTCTACGAGCAGTACTTC. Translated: CASSYSRGSVYEQYF.